One sample yielded the 13 T cell receptor beta chains listed below, sequenced in a study of human T cells and chemical hapten exposure. The time point here: healthy volunteer bleed at 6 weeks. The authors' total RNA extraction used unfractionated whole blood. TCRdb analysed the RACE reads with MiXCR anew, one entry per CDR3 protein. The profile shows some 65,000 distinct CDR3 sequences, about 6.5% of them singletons. Sequenced material: whole blood. The origin of the receptors is a female donor in good health. Some clones in this sample may be carry-over from other donors' samples.

The chain has TRBV28 and TRBJ1-2; the D gene is possibly TRBD1 (5 bases). The germline V gene encodes CDR1 MDHEN and CDR2 SYDVKM. The ends were cut back, 3 bases at V and 8 bases at J, with 13 bases in the middle. The CDR3 is 13 residues long. The CDR3, as DNA: TGTGCCAGCAGTTTTGCACACCAGGGCGGCTACACCTTC. It specifies CASSFAHQGGYTF.

This clonotype was detected ten times or more. V is TRBV7-9 and J is TRBJ2-5; no firm D call. With 5 bases removed from V and 6 bases from J, the gap between germline ends came to 13 bases. The CDR3 has 13 amino acids. Germline assignment: CDR1 SEHNR and CDR2 FQNEAQ (reference sequence). The CDR3 nucleotides are TGTGCCAGCAGCCTGTGGACCGCGAAGACCCAGTACTTC. As protein: CASSLWTAKTQYF.

This clonotype was detected ten times or more. This chain joins TRBV7-9 and TRBJ2-7, with D tentatively TRBD1 (5 bases). This CDR3 spans 13 amino acids. CDR1 and CDR2 from the germline V gene are SEHNR and FQNEAQ (reference sequence). The V and J ends lost 1 base and 3 bases respectively, with 7 bases between them. This chain's CDR3 is CASSLEQDYEQYF. CDR3 bases: TGTGCCAGCAGCTTAGAACAGGACTACGAGCAGTACTTC.

The table lists this clonotype with many counts. The chain employs TRBV28 and TRBJ2-4; D remains ambiguous. This CDR3 has 13 residues. V was cut by 10 bases and J by 0 bases, with 10 bases left in between. Per germline, CDR1 MDHEN and CDR2 SYDVKM. The CDR3 spells CATAELAKNIQYF. DNA of the CDR3: TGTGCCACGGCTGAGTTAGCCAAAAACATTCAGTACTTC.

The V gene is TRBV5-1, the J gene TRBJ1-4; weak D call: TRBD1 (6 bases). Germline CDR1 SGHRS, CDR2 YFSETQ. The V end was cut by 4 bases, the J end by 3 bases, with 16 bases between. The CDR3 sequence is 16 residues long. The CDR3 DNA reads TGCGCCAGCAGCCTGAACAGGGCTGGGCCTAATGAAAAACTGTTTTTT. Translated, it gives CASSLNRAGPNEKLFF.

The chain joins TRBV24-1 to TRBJ2-1, with D possibly TRBD2 on 6 matching bases. This CDR3 is 13 amino acids long. Germline assignment: CDR1 KGHDR and CDR2 SFDVKD. V gave up 9 bases and J gave up 1 base, with 9 bases separating them. CDR3 sequence (DNA): TGTGCCACCGGGGCGGGATCCTACAATGAGCAGTTCTTC. This translates into CATGAGSYNEQFF.

This clonotype was detected ten times or more. The chain employs TRBV5-1 and TRBJ2-2, with D possibly being TRBD1 (5 bases). Per the germline V gene, CDR1 is SGHRS and CDR2 is YFSETQ. The CDR3 has 16 residues. V shed 4 bases and J shed 1 base, with 14 bases lying between them. CDR3 nucleotides: TGCGCCAGCAGCGGGGTGGCAGGGATGAACACCGGGGAGCTGTTTTTT. This gives the protein CASSGVAGMNTGELFF.

This clonotype was seen ten or more times. The V call is TRBV24-1, the J call TRBJ2-5, with unresolved D. The CDR3 covers 14 residues. With 3 bases removed from V and 1 base from J, the gap between germline ends came to 8 bases. Germline CDR1 is KGHDR and CDR2 is SFDVKD. The CDR3 DNA sequence: TGTGCCACCAGTGATGGTAGAGCCCAAGAGACCCAGTACTTC. Translation gives CATSDGRAQETQYF.

The table lists this clonotype with a few counts. The chain recombines TRBV7-9 with TRBJ2-1, with TRBD2 matching 9 bases. The germline gives CDR1 SEHNR, CDR2 FQNEAQ (reference sequence). This CDR3 spans 13 amino acids. V trimming: 5 bases; J trimming: 7 bases; junction bases outside the gene matches: 3. The CDR3 DNA is TGTGCCAGCAGCCTTAGCGGGAGTAATGAGCAGTTCTTC. As protein: CASSLSGSNEQFF.

This clonotype was picked up a small number of times. The chain carries TRBV29-1 and TRBJ2-1; D is perhaps TRBD1 (6 bases). Trimming shortened V by 4 bases and J by 9 bases, and 16 bases separated the two germline ends. Germline CDR1 reads SQVTM; CDR2 reads ANQGSEA. The CDR3 has 13 amino acids. The CDR3 DNA is TGCAGCGTTGGGCCAGGGGAGTGGAGTGAGCAGTTCTTC. Translated: CSVGPGEWSEQFF.

This clonotype was detected a few times. The rearrangement links TRBV20-1 to TRBJ2-5; 12 bases line up with TRBD2. Germline V gives CDR1 DFQATT, CDR2 SNEGSKA (reference sequence). J lost 7 bases, V lost 7 bases, and 10 bases had no gene match. The CDR3 extends over 14 amino acids. Here the CDR3 DNA reads TGCAGTGGTATAAGGACTAGCGGGGTCGGGACCCAGTACTTC. Translating gives CSGIRTSGVGTQYF.

This clonotype was counted ten times or more. The chain joins TRBV27 to TRBJ2-6, with 7 bases aligning to TRBD2. V shed 7 bases, J shed 1 base, and the junction held 13 bases outside the gene matches. This CDR3 is 18 amino acids long. Germline V gene sequence: CDR1 MNHEY, CDR2 SMNVEV (reference sequence). CDR3 residues: CASTPRGDSTSGANVLTF. CDR3 coding DNA: TGTGCCAGCACCCCCCGGGGGGACTCAACTTCTGGGGCCAACGTCCTGACTTTC.

The table lists this clonotype with many counts. J is TRBJ1-1 and V is TRBV27; D possibly corresponds to TRBD1 (5 bases). Germline-derived CDR1 and CDR2 are MNHEY and SMNVEV (reference sequence). This CDR3 is built from 15 residues. Trimming stripped 5 bases from V and 0 bases from J, with 13 bases between. CDR3 sequence: CASSRGSQMNTEAFF. CDR3 DNA sequence: TGTGCCAGCAGTAGGGGCAGCCAAATGAACACTGAAGCTTTCTTT.